The 30 T cell receptor beta chains below come from one sample, sequenced in a study of cytomegalovirus exposure and HLA in healthy donors. PCR used 60 Vbeta primers and 13 Jbeta primers. The assay was immunoSEQ multiplex PCR, and TCRdb's table has in-frame clones only and misses some. The data show about 170,000 clones, roughly 80% seen once. Sample: PBMCs. The receptors originated from a woman aged 45-65 years in good health and CMV-seropositive.

The CDR3: CAWSRAENTGELFF. In DNA, the CDR3 is TGTGCCTGGAGTCGAGCCGAGAACACCGGGGAGCTGTTTTTT. The chain joins TRBV30 to TRBJ2-2; D is uncertain. Trimming took 2 bases from V and 1 from J, leaving 8 bases between them. Germline-derived CDR1 and CDR2 are GTSNPN and SVGIG (reference sequence). The CDR3 is 14 amino acids. Drawing the rest from reference TRBV30 and TRBJ2-2, the complete variable domain is SQTIHQWPATLVQPVGSPLSLECTVEGTSNPNLYWYRQAAGRGLQLLFYSVGIGQISSEVPQNLSASRPQDRQFILSSKKLLLSDSGFYLCAWSRAENTGELFFGEGSRLTVL.

The V gene is TRBV5-1, the J gene TRBJ2-3; 10 nucleotides align to TRBD2. Germline CDR1 and CDR2: SGHRS and YFSETQ. The V segment lost 5 bases and the J segment 6 bases; nucleotides outside the gene matches: 12. The CDR3 runs to 16 residues. CDR3 loop: CASRYNQGTSADTQYF. CDR3 nucleotides: TGCGCCAGCAGATATAACCAGGGGACTAGCGCCGATACGCAGTATTTT.

This clone was seen a handful of times. Here the CDR3 reads CASSVDRRNQPQHF. The DNA for the CDR3 is TGTGCCAGCAGCGTCGACAGAAGGAATCAGCCCCAGCATTTT. This sequence joins TRBV5-5 and TRBJ1-5, with D perhaps TRBD1 (5 bases). V gave up 4 bases and J gave up 4 bases, with 12 bases separating them. This CDR3 spans 14 amino acids. CDR1 and CDR2 (germline): SGHKS, YYEKEE (reference sequence).

This clone was seen once. V usage is TRBV11-2 and J usage is TRBJ1-2, with a weak D call TRBD1 (5 bases). The CDR3 contains 14 residues. V lost 3 bases and J lost 0, with 8 bases in between. Germline V CDR1 and CDR2: SGHAT, FQNNGV. The CDR3 nucleotides are TGTGCCAGCAGCTTTGACAGCTCTAACTATGGCTACACCTTC. Protein sequence: CASSFDSSNYGYTF. The whole variable domain, filled in from reference TRBV11-2 and TRBJ1-2, reads EAGVAQSPRYKIIEKRQSVAFWCNPISGHATLYWYQQILGQGPKLLIQFQNNGVVDDSQLPKDRFSAERLKGVDSTLKIQPAKLEDSAVYLCASSFDSSNYGYTFGSGTRLTVV.

The V gene is TRBV9, the J gene TRBJ2-5; D is possibly TRBD2 (6 bases). CDR1 is SGDLS and CDR2 is YYNGEE in the germline V gene. Trimming left V 4 bases short and J 11 bases short, with 21 bases between. The CDR3 runs 14 residues. CDR3 amino acids: CASSPQVGRREQYF. The DNA of the CDR3 is TGTGCCAGCAGCCCGCAAGTGGGGAGGAGGGAGCAGTACTTC. The whole variable domain, remainder taken from reference TRBV9 and TRBJ2-5, is DSGVTQTPKHLITATGQRVTLRCSPRSGDLSVYWYQQSLDQGLQFLIQYYNGEERAKGNILERFSAQQFPDLHSELNLSSLELGDSALYFCASSPQVGRREQYFGPGTRLLVL.

The V call is TRBV28, the J call TRBJ2-7; tentative D call: TRBD1 (7 bases). Germline values: CDR1 MDHEN, CDR2 SYDVKM. V dropped 1 base and J dropped 4 bases, with 11 bases sitting between them. The CDR3 covers 14 residues. CDR3 sequence reads: CASSLYRGGYEQYF. For the CDR3, the DNA is TGTGCCAGCAGTTTATACAGGGGAGGTTACGAGCAGTACTTC. The variable domain in full, with the rest retrieved from reference TRBV28 and TRBJ2-7, is DVKVTQSSRYLVKRTGEKVFLECVQDMDHENMFWYRQDPGLGLRLIYFSYDVKMKEKGDIPEGYSVSREKKERFSLILESASTNQTSMYLCASSLYRGGYEQYFGPGTRLTVT.

The CDR3 DNA sequence: TGTGCCAGCAGTTCCACAATAAATCAGCCCCAGCATTTT. This sequence encodes CASSSTINQPQHF. This chain connects TRBV27 to TRBJ1-5; unclear D gene. Germline CDR1 reads MNHEY; CDR2 reads SMNVEV (reference sequence). V lost 4 bases and J lost 4, with 8 bases in between. This CDR3 is built from 13 residues.

V is TRBV7-2 and J is TRBJ1-1; possibly TRBD1 for D (5 bases). V was pared by 4 bases and J by 6 bases, with 18 bases between. CDR3 length equals 15 residues. Germline lookup yields CDR1 SGHTA and CDR2 FQGNSA. CDR3 coding DNA: TGTGCCAGCAGCTCCTCTCGGGACTCAATCGCTGAAGCTTTCTTT. As protein: CASSSSRDSIAEAFF. The variable domain in full, completed from reference TRBV7-2 and TRBJ1-1, reads GAGVSQSPSNKVTEKGKDVELRCDPISGHTALYWYRQSLGQGLEFLIYFQGNSAPDKSGLPSDRFSAERTGGSVSTLTIQRTQQEDSAVYLCASSSSRDSIAEAFFGQGTRLTVV.

The chain carries TRBV5-4 and TRBJ2-7; the match to TRBD2 covers 8 bases. V lost 4 bases, J lost 6 bases, and 6 bases stayed unmatched. The CDR3 contains 13 residues. Per the germline V gene, CDR1 is SGHNT and CDR2 is YYREEE (reference sequence). CDR3 sequence (DNA): TGTGCCAGCAGCCCCGGACTAGCCCCCGAGCAGTACTTC. This gives the protein CASSPGLAPEQYF.

This clone occurred once. The chain carries TRBV11-2 and TRBJ2-1, with 7 bases that match TRBD1. The V gene end was trimmed by 4 bases and the J gene end by 5 bases; junction bases not matched to a gene: 8. Per germline, CDR1 SGHAT and CDR2 FQNNGV. This CDR3 region has 15 residues. CDR3 nucleotide sequence: TGTGCCAGCAGCTCCCTGACAGGGACGAACAATGAGCAGTTCTTC. Its protein product is CASSSLTGTNNEQFF.

J is TRBJ2-7 and V is TRBV10-1; weak D call: TRBD2 (5 bases). There are 12 residues in the CDR3. Germline V gene sequence: CDR1 WNHNN, CDR2 SYGVQD (reference sequence). The ends were cut back, 11 bases at V and 2 bases at J, with 13 bases in the middle. CDR3 in DNA: TGCGCCGACCGGGGTCAGACCTACGAGCAGTACTTC. Translated, it gives CADRGQTYEQYF.

This rearrangement joins TRBV5-1 to TRBJ2-1, with 14 nucleotides matching TRBD2. Germline V gives CDR1 SGHRS, CDR2 YFSETQ. The CDR3 is made up of 13 amino acids. Trimming cost V 10 bases and J 9 bases; bases outside gene matches: 6. CDR3 coding DNA: TGCGCCTCCAAAGGGACTAGCGGGGGTGAGCAGTTCTTC. Translation gives CASKGTSGGEQFF.

The chain uses TRBV5-1 and TRBJ2-3, with a weak D call TRBD2 (6 bases). CDR1 is SGHRS, CDR2 YFSETQ, per germline. Trimming pared 3 bases from V and 4 bases from J, leaving 12 bases between. The CDR3 is 14 residues long. CDR3 loop: CASSSLGGADTQYF. For the CDR3, the DNA is TGCGCCAGCAGCTCCCTGGGGGGAGCAGATACGCAGTATTTT.

This chain connects TRBV4-2 to TRBJ1-2; 7 nucleotides align to TRBD1. V lost 1 base and J lost 2; bases outside the gene matches: 4. This CDR3 comprises 15 residues. CDR1 LGHNA and CDR2 YNFKEQ come from the germline V gene. CDR3 residues: CASSQGRGQNYGYTF. CDR3 nucleotide sequence: TGTGCCAGCAGCCAAGGAAGGGGGCAAAACTATGGCTACACCTTC.

This clone was recorded only once. Within the sample, other DNA sequences also encode this same CDR3. The rearrangement links TRBV19 to TRBJ1-1; the D gene is possibly TRBD1 (5 bases). The V gene lost 4 bases and the J gene lost 1 base, with 7 bases spanning the gap. Per germline, CDR1 LNHDA and CDR2 SQIVND (reference sequence). This CDR3 is 13 amino acids long. The CDR3 DNA reads as TGTGCCAGTAGTACCACAGGGAACACTGAAGCTTTCTTT. This codes for CASSTTGNTEAFF.

This clone occurred a few times. The chain combines TRBV4-2 with TRBJ2-5, with TRBD2 matching 9 bases. The CDR3 consists of 15 residues. Germline CDR1 and CDR2: LGHNA and YNFKEQ. Losses at the gene ends were 4 bases for V and 0 bases for J; bases not matched to a gene: 3. CDR3 residues: CASSPLAGDQETQYF. The DNA of the CDR3 is TGTGCCAGCAGCCCTTTAGCGGGGGACCAAGAGACCCAGTACTTC.

The gene calls are TRBV7-9 and TRBJ2-5; D gene unclear. The V and J ends lost 6 bases and 5 bases respectively, with 16 bases between them. The CDR3 is made up of 14 amino acids. Germline V gene lookup returns CDR1 SEHNR and CDR2 FQNEAQ (reference sequence). CDR3 sequence: CASRPGTVSETQYF. CDR3 DNA sequence: TGTGCCAGCAGACCAGGAACAGTGTCTGAGACCCAGTACTTC. Together with reference TRBV7-9 and TRBJ2-5, the CDR3 gives the full variable domain: DTGVSQNPRHKITKRGQNVTFRCDPISEHNRLYWYRQTLGQGPEFLTYFQNEAQLEKSRLLSDRFSAERPKGSFSTLEIQRTEQGDSAMYLCASRPGTVSETQYFGPGTRLLVL.

CDR3 region: CASSLGVGYTF. The CDR3 nucleotides read TGTGCCAGCAGCTTAGGAGTGGGCTACACCTTC. The chain links TRBV11-2 to TRBJ1-2; no firm D call. The germline V and J ends were trimmed by 1 base and 8 bases, with 5 bases remaining between them. There are 11 residues in the CDR3. Germline CDR1 is SGHAT and CDR2 is FQNNGV.

The chain combines TRBV28 with TRBJ2-3; 13 bases fit TRBD2. The CDR3 has 16 amino acids. Germline CDR1 MDHEN, CDR2 SYDVKM. V shed 5 bases, J shed 3 bases, and the junction held 5 bases outside the gene matches. This chain's CDR3 is CASSVTSGRGTDTQYF. Written as DNA, the CDR3 is TGTGCCAGCAGTGTAACTAGCGGGAGGGGAACAGATACGCAGTATTTT.

The V gene is TRBV7-9, the J gene TRBJ2-7; D possibly corresponds to TRBD2 (5 bases). From germline, CDR1 is SEHNR and CDR2 FQNEAQ (reference sequence). The CDR3 spans 12 residues. V lost 9 bases and J 4 bases, leaving 13 bases between the germline ends. This CDR3 is CASRYEGYEQYF. The CDR3 nucleotides are TGTGCCAGTCGGTACGAGGGATACGAGCAGTACTTC.

The gene calls are TRBV19 and TRBJ1-1, with a tentative D call TRBD1 (5 bases). The V gene lost 2 bases and the J gene lost 8 bases, with 12 bases spanning the gap. The CDR3 is 13 amino acids. In germline, CDR1 is LNHDA, CDR2 SQIVND (reference sequence). CDR3 nucleotide sequence: TGTGCCAGTAGTATAATGGGGGGAGAAGAAGCTTTCTTT. Translation: CASSIMGGEEAFF. Filled out from reference TRBV19 and TRBJ1-1, the complete variable domain reads DGGITQSPKYLFRKEGQNVTLSCEQNLNHDAMYWYRQDPGQGLRLIYYSQIVNDFQKGDIAEGYSVSREKKESFPLTVTSAQKNPTAFYLCASSIMGGEEAFFGQGTRLTVV.

The chain employs TRBV6-6 and TRBJ2-3; 7 bases are a match to TRBD2. The CDR3 spans 15 residues. Germline assignment: CDR1 MNHNY and CDR2 SVGAGI (reference sequence). The ends lost 5 bases at V and 0 bases at J; junction bases unmatched: 5. Here the CDR3 reads CASSGRGGSTDTQYF. CDR3 DNA: TGTGCCAGCAGTGGCCGCGGGGGTAGCACAGATACGCAGTATTTT.

This clone was seen only once. The rearrangement uses TRBV7-8 and TRBJ2-5; TRBD2 aligns across 7 bases. V was clipped by 5 bases and J by 4 bases; unmatched bases: 10. This CDR3 is built from 15 residues. The germline CDR1 and CDR2 sequences are SGHVS and FQNEAQ. The CDR3, as DNA: TGTGCCAGCAGCCCCCCAGGGAGGGGCGTAGAGACCCAGTACTTC. Translation gives CASSPPGRGVETQYF.

The CDR3 DNA sequence: TGTGCCAGCAGCTTGGAGTCTAGCGGGAGGGGGACGCAGTATTTT. This gives the protein CASSLESSGRGTQYF. The rearrangement uses TRBV5-4 and TRBJ2-3; TRBD2 aligns across 12 bases. J gave up 9 bases and V 0 bases, and 5 bases lay outside the gene matches. This CDR3 comprises 15 residues. Germline CDR1 reads SGHNT; CDR2 reads YYREEE (reference sequence).

In this sample, this clone turned up a few times. The chain joins TRBV28 to TRBJ2-7; 9 bases are shared with TRBD1. Germline V gene sequence: CDR1 MDHEN, CDR2 SYDVKM. With V trimmed by 5 bases and J by 3 bases, 8 bases remained unmatched. The CDR3 has 15 residues. CDR3 in DNA: TGTGCCAGCAGTCCCAGTGGGGACAGGGTCTACGAGCAGTACTTC. This sequence encodes CASSPSGDRVYEQYF.

This clone was detected only a few times. The germline gene is not matched at one end of the junction; a read error may be the cause. The chain links TRBV5-3 to TRBJ2-3; 9 bases are a match to TRBD1. TRBV5-3 is identified as an open reading frame with a role that is uncertain. This CDR3 region has 9 residues. The CDR3 DNA follows: TGTGCCGGCTTGAGGGGACAGGGATTT. Its protein product is CAGLRGQGF.

This chain connects TRBV29-1 to TRBJ2-7; D is undetermined. The CDR3 consists of 12 residues. The germline V gene encodes CDR1 SQVTM and CDR2 ANQGSEA. The germline V and J ends were trimmed by 1 base and 5 bases, with 9 bases remaining between them. The CDR3 DNA is TGCAGCGTTGAAGCTAGAACAAACGAGCAGTACTTC. Protein: CSVEARTNEQYF.

The rearrangement links TRBV7-2 to TRBJ2-1; 7 bases are shared with TRBD2. Germline V CDR1 and CDR2: SGHTA, FQGNSA. Trimming took 11 bases from V and 7 from J; bases not matched to a gene: 14. The CDR3 is 14 residues long. The CDR3 DNA sequence: TGTGCCTCGATCCCCACGACTAGCCGGAATGAGCAGTTCTTC. Translating gives CASIPTTSRNEQFF.

The gene calls are TRBV6-5 and TRBJ2-3; no firm D call. There are 13 residues in the CDR3. CDR1 is MNHEY, CDR2 SVGAGI, per germline. V was cut by 7 bases and J by 5 bases, with 13 bases left in between. CDR3 nucleotides: TGTGCCAGCACCGGGTCGCAACGAGATACGCAGTATTTT. This codes for CASTGSQRDTQYF.

The chain combines TRBV9 with TRBJ1-5; TRBD1 is a possible D gene (6 bases). V lost 4 bases to trimming and J lost 6 bases, with 17 bases between them. CDR1 and CDR2 (germline): SGDLS, YYNGEE. The CDR3 consists of 15 residues. This chain's CDR3 is CASSPRGASGQPQHF. The DNA for the CDR3 is TGTGCCAGCAGCCCCCGGGGGGCGTCGGGTCAGCCCCAGCATTTT.